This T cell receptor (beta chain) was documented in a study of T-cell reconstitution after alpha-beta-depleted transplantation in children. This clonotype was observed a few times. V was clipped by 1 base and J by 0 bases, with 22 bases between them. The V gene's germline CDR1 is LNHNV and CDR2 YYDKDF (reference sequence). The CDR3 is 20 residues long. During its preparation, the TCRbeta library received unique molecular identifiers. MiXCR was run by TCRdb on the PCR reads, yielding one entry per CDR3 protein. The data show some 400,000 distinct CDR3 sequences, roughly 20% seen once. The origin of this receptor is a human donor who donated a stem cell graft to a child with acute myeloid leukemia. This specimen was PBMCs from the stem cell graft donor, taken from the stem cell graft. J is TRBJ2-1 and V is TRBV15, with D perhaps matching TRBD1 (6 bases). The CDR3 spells CATSRGVAGRGRHSYNEQFF. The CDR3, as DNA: TGTGCCACCAGCAGAGGAGTGGCGGGCAGGGGACGGCACTCCTACAATGAGCAGTTCTTC.